This TCR beta chain was identified in a study of blood T cell repertoires in COVID-19. This CDR3 is built from 14 residues. Trimming shortened V by 0 bases and J by 3 bases, and 9 bases separated the two germline ends. Germline V CDR1 and CDR2: MGHRA, YSYEKL. Only in-frame clones appear in the TCRdb table, and some are missing; sequencing was by immunoSEQ multiplex PCR. The sample lists fewer than 200,000 clones; 88% were seen once. Sequencing used PBMCs or T cells enriched from blood (not recorded which). This receptor was obtained from a woman aged 18-29 years who had recovered from COVID-19. This chain uses TRBV4-1 with TRBJ2-7; D unclear. The CDR3 nucleotides are TGCGCCAGCAGCCAAGAAGAGTTTCTCTACGAGCAGTACTTC. Amino acids: CASSQEEFLYEQYF.